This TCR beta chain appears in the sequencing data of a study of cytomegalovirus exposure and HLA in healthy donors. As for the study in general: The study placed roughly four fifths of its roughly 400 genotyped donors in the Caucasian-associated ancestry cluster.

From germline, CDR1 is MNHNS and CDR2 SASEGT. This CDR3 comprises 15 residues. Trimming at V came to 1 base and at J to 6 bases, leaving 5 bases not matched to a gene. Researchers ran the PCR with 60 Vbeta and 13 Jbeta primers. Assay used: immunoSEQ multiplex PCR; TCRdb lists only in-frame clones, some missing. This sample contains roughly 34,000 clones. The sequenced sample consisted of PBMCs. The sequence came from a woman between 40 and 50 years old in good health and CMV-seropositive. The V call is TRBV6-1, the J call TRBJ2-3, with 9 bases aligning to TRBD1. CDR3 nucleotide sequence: TGTGCCAGCAGTGAAGGAGGGACAGGGTCGGATACGCAGTATTTT. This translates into CASSEGGTGSDTQYF.